This is a list of T cell receptor beta chains from one sample in a study of blood T cell repertoires in COVID-19. Using immunoSEQ multiplex PCR, the repertoire was profiled, and TCRdb retains in-frame clones only, with some absent. In the table there are around 150,000 clones, 92% of which are singletons. What was sequenced was peripheral blood. All receptors come from a man aged 25-45 years with COVID-19, enrolled during active disease. Both conserved end residues are part of each CDR3.

J gene | V gene | CDR3 protein
TRBJ2-2 | TRBV9 | CASSVAGGLSTGELFF
TRBJ1-3 | TRBV16 | CASSQEGRGNTIYF
TRBJ1-5 | TRBV3-1/TRBV3-2 | CASSQDGGGGNQPQHF
TRBJ1-2 | TRBV6-5 | CASSFRGNYGYTF
TRBJ2-3 | TRBV7-3 | CASSPGGTSGGRTQYF
TRBJ1-1 | TRBV7-9 | CASTPPDRANTEAFF
TRBJ2-3 | TRBV4-3 | CASSPYTSTSGTDTQYF
TRBJ1-4 | TRBV4-2 | CASGQETNEKLFF
TRBJ1-5 | TRBV7-9 | CASSSGHLNQPQHF
TRBJ1-2 | TRBV5-4 | CASSLRGGDYGYTF
TRBJ2-3 | TRBV6-1 | CASSEALWTVGTDTQYF
TRBJ2-5 | TRBV5-1 | CASSLAPGGETQYF
TRBJ2-1 | TRBV9 | CASSVANYEQFF
TRBJ2-3 | TRBV7-3 | CASSSTSGRTDTQYF
TRBJ1-1 | TRBV19 | CASRSPTGGGLNTEAFF
TRBJ1-1 | TRBV25-1 | CASSGKPSTSMNTEAFF
TRBJ2-5 | TRBV5-1 | CASSSGTIVGTQYF
TRBJ2-1 | TRBV3-1/TRBV3-2 | CASSPKPGLADNEQFF
TRBJ1-5 | TRBV5-6 | CASSPGVGSNQPQHF
TRBJ1-1 | TRBV18 | CASSPLRTRADVTEAFF
TRBJ2-7 | TRBV12-5 | CASGLGTGSYEQYF
TRBJ1-2 | TRBV6-5 | CASSYRDSYTF
TRBJ2-7 | TRBV6-6 | CASSYTGQSSYEQYF